This T cell receptor beta chain was obtained from a study of OX40 agonist ivuxolimab in advanced cancers. Turning to the study itself: Patients were treated with intravenous ivuxolimab, dosed at 0.01 to 10 mg/kg and infused every 2 weeks. Among those enrolled, mean age was approximately 60 years (range about 23 to 85) and 75% to 90% were male.

Data came from immunoSEQ multiplex PCR; TCRdb stores just in-frame clones and leaves some out. The table lists 39,000 or so clones, around 87% of them singletons. Between the trimmed V and J ends, which lost 4 bases and 1 base, there was a span of 8 bases. This CDR3 comprises 13 residues. Germline-derived CDR1 and CDR2 are SGHRS and YFSETQ. Systemic immunosuppression or a history of autoimmune disease excluded patients. The chain uses TRBV5-1 and TRBJ2-5; D might be TRBD2 (5 bases). The TCR originated in an adult with an advanced solid tumor such as melanoma, head and neck, liver or kidney cancer. The source was CD4+ or CD8+ T cells sorted from blood, collected in a trial of the OX40 agonist ivuxolimab. In DNA form, the CDR3 reads TGCGCCAGCAGCCCCGAGGGCCAAGAGACCCAGTACTTC. Protein sequence: CASSPEGQETQYF.